These 13 T cell receptor beta chains were sequenced from one sample in a study of blood T cells in healthy people across ages. A sample-barcoded 5' primer and a J-beta primer mix were used in a second PCR of roughly 7 to 11 cycles. In TCRdb, the 5' RACE reads were re-called with MiXCR into one record per CDR3 protein. The data show 1.5 million to 2 million distinct CDR3 sequences, roughly 27% seen once. Sequencing input: blood. These receptor sequences come from a woman aged 25 to 39 in good health.

This clonotype was seen ten or more times. The chain combines TRBV6-6 with TRBJ1-5, with D unclear. Germline CDR1 MNHNY, CDR2 SVGAGI (reference sequence). The CDR3 is made up of 13 amino acids. The germline V and J ends were trimmed by 6 bases and 6 bases, with 12 bases remaining between them. The CDR3 DNA is TGTGCCAGCAGACCCGAGGTGAGTCAGCCCCAGCATTTT. Its protein is CASRPEVSQPQHF.

The V gene is TRBV7-9, the J gene TRBJ1-3; D is undetermined. The ends were cut back, 4 bases at V and 5 bases at J, with 30 bases in the middle. The CDR3 spans 20 residues. The V gene's germline CDR1 is SEHNR and CDR2 FQNEAQ (reference sequence). This chain's CDR3 is CASSSSDKILLRERRNTIYF. The CDR3 DNA sequence: TGTGCCAGCAGCTCTAGTGACAAAATCCTTCTGCGGGAAAGGAGAAACACCATATATTTT.

The rearrangement uses TRBV29-1 and TRBJ2-3, with no clear D. Looked up from germline, CDR1 is SQVTM and CDR2 is ANQGSEA. The V end was cut by 5 bases, the J end by 1 base, with 10 bases between. The CDR3 runs to 13 residues. The CDR3 is CSVRSAGTDTQYF. CDR3 coding DNA: TGCAGCGTTCGGTCGGCGGGCACAGATACGCAGTATTTT.

CDR3 protein: CSPLLDYNTEAFF. The CDR3 nucleotides read TGCAGTCCACTACTAGATTATAACACTGAAGCTTTCTTT. The chain links TRBV20-1 to TRBJ1-1, with D uncertain. This CDR3 comprises 13 residues. With 8 bases removed from V and 2 bases from J, the gap between germline ends came to 15 bases. Germline V lookup: CDR1 DFQATT, CDR2 SNEGSKA (reference sequence).

V gene TRBV21-1 combines with J gene TRBJ2-5. TRBV21-1 is a pseudogene. CDR3 size: 16 residues. The CDR3 region has the DNA TGTGCCAGCAGCAAAGCTGAGGAGACACGTCCAGAGACCCAGTACTTC. This sequence encodes CASSKAEETRPETQYF.

The J gene is TRBJ2-1, the V gene TRBV20-1, with D maybe TRBD2 (6 bases). The length of the CDR3 is 16 residues. Germline CDR1 reads DFQATT; CDR2 reads SNEGSKA (reference sequence). The V gene lost 6 bases and the J gene lost 3 bases, with 21 bases spanning the gap. The DNA for the CDR3 is TGCAGTGCCACAGAGTGGCCGGGGGTCCTCTACAATGAGCAGTTCTTC. Its translation is CSATEWPGVLYNEQFF.

V and J are TRBV5-1 and TRBJ2-3, with 8 bases identical to TRBD2. Germline CDR1 is SGHRS and CDR2 is YFSETQ. The CDR3 is 15 amino acids. The V and J ends lost 4 bases and 2 bases, in that order; junction bases with no gene match: 6. The CDR3 nucleotides read TGCGCCAGCAGCGCTACTAGCGGACCCACAGATACGCAGTATTTT. Translated: CASSATSGPTDTQYF.

The chain links TRBV6-1 to TRBJ2-7; D unresolved. Per the germline V gene, CDR1 is MNHNS and CDR2 is SASEGT. CDR3 length: 10 residues. Trimming cost V 9 bases and J 7 bases, with 10 bases left between them. CDR3 residues: CASGVREQYF. CDR3 bases: TGTGCCAGTGGGGTTAGGGAGCAGTACTTC.

V is TRBV3-1 and J is TRBJ2-4; 10 nucleotides line up with TRBD2. CDR1 is LGHDT, CDR2 YNNKEL, per germline (reference sequence). Unmatched junction bases numbered 12, after V lost 3 bases and J lost 13 bases. The CDR3 contains 15 residues. The CDR3 DNA reads TGTGCCAGCAGCCAGGCAGCGGGAGGGCCGGCGCGGCAGTACTTC. This gives the protein CASSQAAGGPARQYF.

In its sample, this clonotype was seen a few times. The junction differs from germline at one of its ends, possibly a read error. The chain is built from TRBV12-3 or TRBV12-4 and TRBJ2-6; 7 nucleotides agree with TRBD1. The CDR3 length is 13 residues. The CDR3 region is CAGRGSGANVLTF. CDR3 DNA: TGTGCCGGCAGGGGGTCTGGGGCCAACGTCCTGACTTTC.

With regard to this clonotype: A much larger clone differs from this one at a single base, so this may be a read error. The chain's CDR3 is CAISQTGEGGEQYF. The DNA of the CDR3 is TGTGCCATCAGCCAGACAGGGGAAGGTGGCGAGCAGTACTTC. This chain joins TRBV10-3 and TRBJ2-5; 8 positions match TRBD1. TRBJ2-7 explains the end of the DNA better; the J call may be wrong. CDR3 size: 14 residues. Germline V gene lookup returns CDR1 ENHRY and CDR2 SYGVKD.

The rearrangement joins TRBV15 to TRBJ1-4; D remains ambiguous. Germline CDR1 and CDR2: LNHNV and YYDKDF (reference sequence). The CDR3 length is 13 residues. Trimming shortened V by 8 bases and J by 3 bases, and 10 bases separated the two germline ends. DNA for the CDR3: TGTGCCACCCGTCACAGTTCTAATGAAAAACTGTTTTTT. Its protein is CATRHSSNEKLFF.

The chain combines TRBV18 with TRBJ1-1; D is ambiguous. Germline V lookup: CDR1 KGHSH, CDR2 LQKENI. This CDR3 spans 12 amino acids. Trimming pared 5 bases from V and 7 bases from J, leaving 11 bases between. CDR3: CASSIGLGEAFF. The CDR3 DNA sequence: TGTGCCAGCTCAATAGGGTTGGGTGAAGCTTTCTTT.